This T cell receptor beta chain derives from a study of technical replicates of blood from a few donors. Libraries were prepared by immunoSEQ multiplex PCR; TCRdb keeps only in-frame clonotypes and omits some of them. The data hold under 80,000 clones, with approximately 94% observed a single time. Material: T cells isolated from PBMCs. The receptor comes from a human donor in good health.

The CDR3 loop reads CASSLNPVRGSLGNTEAFF. CDR3 nucleotides: TGCGCCAGCAGCTTGAATCCGGTCAGGGGAAGTTTAGGGAACACTGAAGCTTTCTTT. The chain employs TRBV5-1 and TRBJ1-1; tentatively, D is TRBD1 (6 bases). The germline V and J ends were trimmed by 1 base and 1 base, with 23 bases remaining between them. Germline-derived CDR1 and CDR2 are SGHRS and YFSETQ. CDR3 length: 19 amino acids.